Following are 2 T cell receptor beta chains from one sample sequenced in a study of early T cells in non-severe SARS-CoV-2 infection. TCRdb reanalysed the 5' RACE reads using MiXCR and keeps one entry per CDR3 protein. The sample records 70,000 or so distinct CDR3 sequences, about a tenth being singletons. The sequencing sample was made of whole blood. Source of these receptors: an adult who was a healthcare worker with PCR-confirmed SARS-CoV-2 infection or an uninfected control (not recorded which).

In this sample, this clonotype turned up many times. The V and J genes are TRBV9 and TRBJ2-1; D is perhaps TRBD2 (5 bases). Deletions cut 2 bases from V and 9 bases from J, with 12 bases between. Looked up from germline, CDR1 is SGDLS and CDR2 is YYNGEE. The CDR3 length is 13 residues. The CDR3 loop reads CASSVLAKAEQFF. Here the CDR3 DNA reads TGTGCCAGCAGCGTTCTAGCAAAAGCTGAGCAGTTCTTC.

This clonotype showed up just a few times. J is TRBJ1-1 and V is TRBV20-1; 7 positions match TRBD1. The CDR3 spans 13 residues. After removal of 6 bases from V and 1 base from J, the junction contained 5 bases not matched to a gene. Germline loops: CDR1 DFQATT, CDR2 SNEGSKA (reference sequence). In DNA form, the CDR3 reads TGCAGTGCACCGGACAGGTCGAACACTGAAGCTTTCTTT. This encodes CSAPDRSNTEAFF.